Following are 21 T cell receptor beta chains from one sample sequenced in a study of T-cell reconstitution after alpha-beta-depleted transplantation in children. A library of TCRbeta sequences, prepared with unique molecular identifiers, was generated. One entry per CDR3 protein, called by TCRdb with MiXCR from the PCR reads. Of about 500,000 distinct CDR3 sequences listed, roughly 11% are singletons. The sample here was PBMCs, mostly from graft donor cells, taken 180 days after TCRalphabeta/CD19-depleted stem cell transplant. The receptors stem from a female patient aged 2-10 years who had a stem cell transplant for aplastic anemia, so the T cells may come from the graft donor.

The gene calls are TRBV7-2 and TRBJ1-1, with a weak D call TRBD1 (5 bases). V was clipped by 5 bases and J by 1 base, with 14 bases between them. The V gene's germline CDR1 is SGHTA and CDR2 FQGNSA. The CDR3 consists of 15 residues. In nucleotides, the CDR3 is TGTGCCAGCAGCCCTAACAGGCTACAGAACACTGAAGCTTTCTTT. This codes for CASSPNRLQNTEAFF.

This clonotype showed up just a few times. This sequence joins TRBV28 and TRBJ1-5; 7 bases are shared with TRBD1. There are 14 residues in the CDR3. CDR1 MDHEN and CDR2 SYDVKM come from the germline V gene. V shed 8 bases and J 3 bases; nucleotides not matched to a gene: 7. In nucleotides, the CDR3 is TGTGCCAGCCTGCCAGGGACAGTCAATCAGCCCCAGCATTTT. Translated: CASLPGTVNQPQHF.

This clonotype came up a few times. The V call is TRBV6-5, the J call TRBJ2-3, with 7 bases fitting TRBD1. Unmatched junction bases numbered 5, after V lost 4 bases and J lost 1 base. The CDR3 is 15 amino acids. Germline V lookup: CDR1 MNHEY, CDR2 SVGAGI. In DNA form, the CDR3 reads TGTGCCAGCAGTTTGACAGGGCCTCGCACAGATACGCAGTATTTT. This codes for CASSLTGPRTDTQYF.

This chain links TRBV6-5 with TRBJ2-4; 9 bases match TRBD1. Trimming cost V 4 bases and J 2 bases; bases outside gene matches: 9. This CDR3 contains 17 residues. Per germline, CDR1 MNHEY and CDR2 SVGAGI. CDR3 in amino acids: CASSSTGTGRTKNIQYF. For the CDR3, the DNA is TGTGCCAGCAGTTCCACCGGGACAGGGCGAACCAAAAACATTCAGTACTTC.

This chain joins TRBV7-2 and TRBJ1-5; unclear D gene. V was trimmed by 6 bases and J by 6 bases, leaving 9 bases between them. CDR1 and CDR2 from the germline V gene are SGHTA and FQGNSA. This CDR3 comprises 12 residues. The CDR3 DNA follows: TGTGCCAGCAGATCCTTGGGTCAGCCCCAGCATTTT. It yields the protein CASRSLGQPQHF.

The rearrangement links TRBV7-9 to TRBJ2-4, with D maybe TRBD1 (6 bases). This CDR3 has 12 amino acids. Between the trimmed V and J ends, which lost 7 bases and 5 bases, there was a span of 9 bases. Looked up from germline, CDR1 is SEHNR and CDR2 is FQNEAQ (reference sequence). DNA of the CDR3: TGTGCCAGCACCCCAGGGGAAAACATTCAGTACTTC. Residues: CASTPGENIQYF.

This clonotype turned up a few times. The genes are TRBV7-9 and TRBJ2-1; 7 bases map to TRBD2. CDR1 is SEHNR and CDR2 is FQNEAQ in the germline V gene (reference sequence). V gave up 2 bases and J gave up 8 bases; unmatched junction bases: 9. The CDR3 has 15 residues. The CDR3 nucleotides read TGTGCCAGCAGCTTATGGTCCCGGGAGGAGTATGAGCAGTTCTTC. Its translation is CASSLWSREEYEQFF. The full variable domain, in which reference TRBV7-9 and TRBJ2-1 provide the parts outside the CDR3, is DTGVSQNPRHKITKRGQNVTFRCDPISEHNRLYWYRQTLGQGPEFLTYFQNEAQLEKSRLLSDRFSAERPKGSFSTLEIQRTEQGDSAMYLCASSLWSREEYEQFFGPGTRLTVL.

Here the CDR3 DNA reads TGTGCCAGCAGCCGTGCCGCGGGGCTCAGGCTCGAGCAGTACTTC. Amino acid sequence: CASSRAAGLRLEQYF. V and J are TRBV11-2 and TRBJ2-7; a possible D gene is TRBD2 (6 bases). Trimming stripped 5 bases from V and 6 bases from J, with 20 bases between. Germline loops: CDR1 SGHAT, CDR2 FQNNGV. The CDR3 totals 15 residues.

The table lists this clonotype with a few counts. The V and J genes are TRBV6-2 or TRBV6-3 and TRBJ2-1; D may be TRBD1 (5 bases). The CDR3 sequence is 16 residues long. V was trimmed by 1 base and J by 2 bases, leaving 12 bases between them. From germline, CDR1 is MNHEY and CDR2 SVGEGT. The CDR3 nucleotides are TGTGCCAGCAGTTACTTGGGCAGGGTTCCCTACAATGAGCAGTTCTTC. It translates to CASSYLGRVPYNEQFF.

This clonotype was observed a few times. CDR3 sequence: CASSLGGVAQNEQFF. The CDR3 nucleotides are TGTGCCAGCAGCTTGGGAGGGGTAGCGCAGAATGAGCAGTTCTTC. The chain has TRBV5-8 and TRBJ2-1, with D perhaps given as TRBD1 or TRBD2 (5 bases each). Germline lookup yields CDR1 SGHTS and CDR2 YDEGEE. CDR3 size: 15 residues. Trimming took 0 bases from V and 7 from J, leaving 14 bases between them.

The chain joins TRBV7-2 to TRBJ2-7, with TRBD2 matching over 7 bases. This CDR3 comprises 16 residues. The germline V gene has CDR1 SGHTA and CDR2 FQGNSA. The ends lost 5 bases at V and 2 bases at J; junction bases unmatched: 12. CDR3 in amino acids: CASSPPRLSGAYEQYF. CDR3 DNA sequence: TGTGCCAGCAGCCCCCCCCGACTGAGCGGGGCCTACGAGCAGTACTTC. Variable domain in full (rest from reference TRBV7-2 and TRBJ2-7): GAGVSQSPSNKVTEKGKDVELRCDPISGHTALYWYRQSLGQGLEFLIYFQGNSAPDKSGLPSDRFSAERTGGSVSTLTIQRTQQEDSAVYLCASSPPRLSGAYEQYFGPGTRLTVT.

This clonotype was found many times. The chain links TRBV5-5 to TRBJ2-5; tentatively, D is TRBD1 (6 bases). This CDR3 comprises 13 residues. Germline assignment: CDR1 SGHKS and CDR2 YYEKEE (reference sequence). The V and J ends lost 1 base and 5 bases respectively, with 9 bases between them. The DNA of the CDR3 is TGTGCCAGCAGCTTGCCAGGGGAGGAGACCCAGTACTTC. It yields the protein CASSLPGEETQYF.

This clonotype was picked up a small number of times. The chain carries TRBV5-1 and TRBJ2-7; D remains ambiguous. The CDR3 is made up of 13 amino acids. The V and J ends lost 0 bases and 2 bases respectively, with 6 bases between them. Per the germline V gene, CDR1 is SGHRS and CDR2 is YFSETQ. In nucleotides, the CDR3 is TGCGCCAGCAGCTTGGCTCCCGCCTACGAGCAGTACTTC. Encoded protein: CASSLAPAYEQYF.

Comments on this clonotype: A read error is possible here, since a much larger clone lies one base away. The chain carries TRBV5-1 and TRBJ1-1; TRBD1 might be the D (5 bases). The germline gives CDR1 SGHRS, CDR2 YFSETQ. The CDR3 length is 14 residues. CDR3 region: CASSGSGGNTEALF. In DNA, the CDR3 is TGCGCCAGCAGCGGAAGTGGGGGGAACACTGAAGCTTTGTTT.

This clonotype has at least ten counts. The rearrangement links TRBV5-1 to TRBJ2-7; 9 nucleotides align to TRBD1. Germline lookup yields CDR1 SGHRS and CDR2 YFSETQ. This CDR3 has 14 residues. V lost 0 bases to trimming and J lost 3 bases; unmatched junction nucleotides: 1. This CDR3 reads CASSLGQGDYEQYF. DNA of the CDR3: TGCGCCAGCAGCTTGGGACAGGGGGACTACGAGCAGTACTTC.

This clonotype was detected only a few times. V is TRBV14 and J is TRBJ1-5; D is possibly TRBD1 (6 bases). The CDR3 extends over 14 amino acids. V lost 4 bases, J lost 5 bases, and 12 bases lay in between. The germline V gene encodes CDR1 SGHDN and CDR2 FVKESK. CDR3 coding DNA: TGTGCCAGCAGCCGAACAGGGCGCCATCAGCCCCAGCATTTT. Its protein product is CASSRTGRHQPQHF.

The CDR3 sequence: CSADPLAGVGNEQFF. DNA for the CDR3: TGCAGTGCCGACCCCCTAGCGGGAGTGGGCAATGAGCAGTTCTTC. The chain employs TRBV20-1 and TRBJ2-1; 10 positions match TRBD2. After removal of 6 bases from V and 6 bases from J, the junction contained 11 bases not matched to a gene. In germline, CDR1 is DFQATT, CDR2 SNEGSKA (reference sequence). This CDR3 spans 15 amino acids.

This clonotype was picked up a small number of times. The chain carries TRBV18 and TRBJ2-5; D is possibly TRBD1 or TRBD2 (6 bases each). The germline CDR1 and CDR2 sequences are KGHSH and LQKENI. Trimming stripped 0 bases from V and 6 bases from J, with 11 bases between. The CDR3 totals 14 residues. CDR3 protein: CASSPPGGRKTQYF. In DNA form, the CDR3 reads TGTGCCAGCTCACCACCCGGGGGCCGAAAGACCCAGTACTTC.

The table lists this clonotype with many counts. This chain links TRBV7-2 with TRBJ2-1; no definite D call. Trimming removed 5 bases from V and 2 bases from J, with 7 bases in between. From germline, CDR1 is SGHTA and CDR2 FQGNSA. This CDR3 has 13 amino acids. CDR3 sequence (DNA): TGTGCCAGCAGCGCTGCGACCTACAATGAGCAGTTCTTC. Translated, it gives CASSAATYNEQFF.

The chain joins TRBV2 to TRBJ1-5; the match to TRBD1 covers 9 bases. There are 15 residues in the CDR3. V trimming: 3 bases; J trimming: 6 bases; junction bases outside the gene matches: 6. Germline CDR1 SNHLY, CDR2 FYNNEI. The CDR3 DNA sequence: TGTGCCAGCAGTGATCCGGGACAGGGACTTCAGCCCCAGCATTTT. Translation: CASSDPGQGLQPQHF. Based on the CDR3 plus reference TRBV2 and TRBJ1-5, the full variable domain is EPEVTQTPSHQVTQMGQEVILRCVPISNHLYFYWYRQILGQKVEFLVSFYNNEISEKSEIFDDQFSVERPDGSNFTLKIRSTKLEDSAMYFCASSDPGQGLQPQHFGDGTRLSIL.

The CDR3 DNA reads as TGTGCCAGCAGTTCATCCGGACTAGCGGGAGACGAGCAGTACTTC. Translated, it gives CASSSSGLAGDEQYF. The chain uses TRBV28 and TRBJ2-7, with 13 bases identical to TRBD2. The CDR3 has 15 residues. J lost 5 bases, V lost 4 bases, and 5 bases had no gene match. Germline V lookup: CDR1 MDHEN, CDR2 SYDVKM. Full variable domain (missing parts from reference TRBV28 and TRBJ2-7): DVKVTQSSRYLVKRTGEKVFLECVQDMDHENMFWYRQDPGLGLRLIYFSYDVKMKEKGDIPEGYSVSREKKERFSLILESASTNQTSMYLCASSSSGLAGDEQYFGPGTRLTVT.